This TCR beta chain was found in a study of T cell responses to AZD1222 COVID-19 vaccine (dated by TCRdb to the early 2020s). Concerning the study at large: Because spike-specific TCR depth and breadth did not differ between the two schedules, AZD1222 recipients who got a second dose at roughly 4 weeks were pooled with those who got a second dose at roughly 12 weeks. TCR sequencing was performed for some 250 trial participants, of whom 200 to 220 were given two doses of AZD1222 and 26 were given two doses of MenACWY control vaccine. Enrollment into the trials was organized by age into subgroups of 18-55, 56-69 and 70-plus years, and those subgroups contained approximately 150, 30 and 60 TCR-sequenced participants, respectively. Study-wide findings and limitations: Only 5 to 7 AZD1222 recipients were SARS-CoV-2 seropositive at baseline, limiting conclusions about previously exposed vaccinees. A significant rise in spike-specific TCR breadth and depth was observed after two AZD1222 doses relative to day 0 and relative to MenACWY recipients. Vaccine-associated CD4 TCRs spanned the whole spike protein, with dominant responses in regions 160-218 and 743-854. The 56-69-year group was small, and its depth increase did not reach significance, likely because of low power. No day 14 peak-response samples were available, so repertoires were characterized only after the peak T cell response. Participants were mostly white British and included more females than males, and it was suggested by the authors that clonal diversity may have been underestimated. Nearly half of unique spike-specific TCRs reportedly recognized epitopes outside regions mutated in the B.1.351 and B.1.1.7 variants.

The time point label corresponds to: baseline before first vaccination. Vaccinee samples were obtained from the UK trials COV001 and COV002, which included a single-blind randomized controlled phase 2/3 trial of AZD1222 (ChAdOx1 nCoV-19) in healthy adults. For TCRbeta chain sequencing, PBMC samples from trial participants were taken at day 0 and at day 28 after the second dose. The germline V gene supplies CDR1 SGHTA and CDR2 FQGNSA. The CDR3 runs 20 residues from the cysteine to the phenylalanine. The DNA shown is the 60-base CDR3, in frame from base 1. V trim: 0 bases; J trim: 2 bases; unmatched bases: 16. The CDR3 regions of human TCRbeta chains were analyzed by immunosequencing. The authors processed their data as follows. TCRs in the repertoires were matched against a reference library of SARS-CoV-2-specific TCRs that had been generated with the MIRA antigen-specificity platform. Breadth was defined as the fraction of unique TCRs that were SARS-CoV-2-associated, and depth was defined as the fraction of total T cells that were SARS-CoV-2-associated. Using the MIRA data, each spike-specific TCR was mapped to the spike region that the TCR reacts to and placed in a CD4 or CD8 class. Log10-transformed breadth and depth values were compared by one-way ANOVA with Sidak's multiple comparisons tests. Drawn from immuneACCESS, this table holds only the in-frame rearrangements with V and J called that TCRdb kept. Clones are partly lost; checked studies trace under half to an unresolved V gene and leave the rest unexplained. That table is the source of V, J and clone size, and D and trimming were worked out from the DNA. This sample has some 150,000 clones in its table, and approximately 90% of those were observed once. The top ten constitute 1.5% to 2% of the sample.

Comments on this clone: The antigen this receptor binds is unknown. The record has no base qualities; no much larger clone is one base away.

Recombination connected TRBV7-2 to TRBJ2-7, with TRBD2 matching 10 junction bases. The TCR comes from an adult in good health. The sequenced sample was peripheral blood, obtained on day 0 of AZD1222 vaccination. The nucleotide sequence reads as follows: TGTGCCAGCAGCTTAGCCCTAGGACTAGGACTAGCGGTTAAACCCTACGAGCAGTACTTC. The encoded protein is CASSLALGLGLAVKPYEQYF.